The clone carrying this T cell receptor (beta chain) was seen a handful of times. Its antigen remains unidentified. These data come from a study of identical twins. Study findings and constraints: For out-of-frame beta sequences, excess twin sharing was weaker. Partly confounded zero-insertion analyses could result from invariant MAIT and iNKT cells.

CDR3 length: 17 amino acids. A universal primer binding site was introduced by template switching. The final cDNA contained unique molecular identifiers. TCRdb used MiXCR to reprocess the 5' RACE reads, holding one entry per CDR3 protein. The table records over 250,000 distinct CDR3 sequences, 7.5% to 9.5% of them present only once. These data were also filed under a second study, of yellow fever vaccine responses in identical twins. That publication notes: As reported, the vaccine T cell response of twins seemed partly convergent and partly personalized.

The sample comprised CD8+ T cells sorted from blood. The chain links TRBV21-1 to TRBJ2-3; the D segment call TRBD2 is taken from the table without a DNA check. TRBV21-1 counts as a pseudogene. The TCR comes from a woman between 18 and 30 years old in good health. CDR3 amino acids: CASSIPDSERGTDTQYF. The CDR3 coding sequence is TGTGCCAGCAGCATCCCTGATTCGGAGAGGGGCACAGATACGCAGTATTTT.